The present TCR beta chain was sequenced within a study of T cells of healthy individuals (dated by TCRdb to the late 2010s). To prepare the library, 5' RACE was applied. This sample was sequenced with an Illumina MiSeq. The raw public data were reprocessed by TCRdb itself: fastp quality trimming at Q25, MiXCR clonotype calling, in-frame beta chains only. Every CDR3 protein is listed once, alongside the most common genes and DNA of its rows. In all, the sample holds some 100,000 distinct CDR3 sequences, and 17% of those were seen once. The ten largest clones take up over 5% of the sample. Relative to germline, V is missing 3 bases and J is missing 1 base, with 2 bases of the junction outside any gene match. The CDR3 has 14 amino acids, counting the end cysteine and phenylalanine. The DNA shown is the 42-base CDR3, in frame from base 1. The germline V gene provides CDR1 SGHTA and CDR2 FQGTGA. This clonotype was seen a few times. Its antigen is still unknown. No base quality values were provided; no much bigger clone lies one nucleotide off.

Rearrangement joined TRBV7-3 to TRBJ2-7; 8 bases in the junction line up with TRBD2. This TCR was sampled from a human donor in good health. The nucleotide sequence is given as TGTGCCAGCAGCTTCATAGCGGGGTCCTACGAGCAGTACTTC. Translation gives CASSFIAGSYEQYF.